This T cell receptor (beta chain) was identified in a study of blood T cells in healthy people across ages. There were healthy Caucasian individuals from Russia, aged about 6 to 100, serving as donors. Together with a sample-barcoded 5' primer, a J-beta primer mix was included in a second PCR lasting roughly 6 to 12 cycles. The yield of each sample was at least 2.5 million CDR3-containing paired-end reads. TCRdb fed the 5' RACE reads into MiXCR, producing one record per CDR3 protein. The table includes fewer than 700,000 distinct CDR3 sequences, 45% to 55% detected once. This clonotype turned up a few times. Its cognate antigen is unknown. General observations from the study: Estimates based on one million T cells were treated as lower bounds. Naive CD4+ cell counts and diversity both ran higher in long-lived than in aged donors.

Sample: blood. The clonotype comes from a man older than 75 in good health.

The CDR3 DNA reads as TGTGCCACCAGCGGGGGCTTGGGACAGGGCTACGAGCAGTACTTC. Translating gives CATSGGLGQGYEQYF. The chain joins TRBV15 to TRBJ2-7; the match to TRBD1 covers 9 bases. With V trimmed by 5 bases and J by 3 bases, 8 bases remained unmatched. The CDR3 consists of 15 residues. Per germline, CDR1 LNHNV and CDR2 YYDKDF (reference sequence).